This TCR beta chain was sequenced in a study of CXCR3-negative and CXCR3-positive naive CD8 T cells. Study-level results: Both of the naive subsets showed about the same high diversity, but memory CD8+ cells had much less. TRB CDR3s were more hydrophobic in CXCR3-positive than in CXCR3-negative naive cells.

The libraries of TRB cDNA were constructed through 5' RACE using UMI labels. From its re-call of the 5' RACE reads, TCRdb lists each CDR3 protein once, without DNA. The listing records fewer than 90,000 distinct CDR3 sequences. Sorts that each held 300,000 cells were run in triplicate for every CD8+ T cell subset. Comment on this clonotype: Its antigen is unknown.

The source of this sequence is a human donor in good health. Some clones in this sample may be carry-over from other donors' samples. The sample comprised naive CXCR3+ CD8+ T cells from blood. Subset specified: CD45RO-CCR7+CD27+CD95- naive CD8+ T cells expressing CXCR3 (TNR3+).

The CDR3 sequence is CASSQNPRDSEPQHF. The chain joins TRBV4-1 to TRBJ1-5; TCRdb calls TRBD1, which cannot be checked without DNA. The germline gives CDR1 MGHRA, CDR2 YSYEKL. The CDR3 spans 15 residues.